This is a list of T cell receptor beta chains from one sample in a study of PD-L1 blockade in urothelial cancer. The method was immunoSEQ multiplex PCR; TCRdb's version includes in-frame clones alone and lacks a portion of them. The sample lists approximately 44,000 clones, roughly 89% occurring once. The sequenced sample was PBMCs, obtained around atezolizumab (anti-PD-L1) treatment. These receptors originate from a man between 65 and 80 years old with urothelial cancer. Each CDR3 is given with its conserved first and last residue. Each record gives: CDR3 length, D gene, clone size, J gene, V gene, CDR3 protein, CDR3 DNA. D genes are given only for firm matches. Clone size, where shown, is once, few, many, or a class for clones that have expanded.

length: 14
D: TRBD2
size: NA
J: TRBJ2-1
V: TRBV29-1
CDR3: CSGSGRGSYNEQFF
DNA: TGCAGCGGTAGCGGGAGAGGGTCCTACAATGAGCAGTTCTTC

length: 15
D: TRBD2
size: NA
J: TRBJ2-5
V: TRBV19
CDR3: CASSMSGTSGTTQYF
DNA: TGTGCCAGTAGTATGAGCGGGACTAGCGGGACGACCCAGTACTTC

length: 14
D: TRBD1
size: NA
J: TRBJ1-1
V: TRBV29-1
CDR3: CSVTDRGRVTEAFF
DNA: TGCAGCGTTACTGACAGGGGGCGTGTCACTGAAGCTTTCTTT

length: 14
D: TRBD1
size: NA
J: TRBJ2-7
V: TRBV15
CDR3: CATSPDRVSYEQYF
DNA: TGTGCCACCAGCCCAGACAGGGTCAGCTACGAGCAGTACTTC

length: 14
D: TRBD1
size: NA
J: TRBJ2-1
V: TRBV7-2
CDR3: CASSLVQGNNEQFF
DNA: TGTGCCAGCAGCTTAGTACAGGGGAACAATGAGCAGTTCTTC

length: 15
D: NA
size: once
J: TRBJ2-2
V: TRBV18
CDR3: CASSPLQANTGELFF
DNA: TGTGCCAGCTCACCACTACAGGCGAACACCGGGGAGCTGTTTTTT

length: 15
D: NA
size: NA
J: TRBJ2-7
V: TRBV7-7
CDR3: CASITTTSQNTEQYF
DNA: TGTGCCAGCATCACTACGACTAGTCAGAACACCGAGCAGTACTTC

length: 13
D: NA
size: NA
J: TRBJ2-1
V: TRBV5-1
CDR3: CASSLTGYNEQFF
DNA: TGCGCCAGCAGCTTGACAGGATACAATGAGCAGTTCTTC

length: 13
D: TRBD2
size: NA
J: TRBJ2-7
V: TRBV28
CDR3: CASRRTSSYEQYF
DNA: TGTGCCAGCAGACGGACTAGCAGCTACGAGCAGTACTTC

length: 16
D: TRBD1
size: NA
J: TRBJ1-2
V: TRBV19
CDR3: CASSMGRGRANYGYTF
DNA: TGTGCCAGTAGTATGGGCAGGGGGCGAGCGAACTATGGCTACACCTTC

length: 16
D: TRBD1
size: NA
J: TRBJ2-5
V: TRBV28
CDR3: CASGLARGPGQETQYF
DNA: TGTGCCAGCGGATTGGCCAGGGGGCCGGGCCAAGAGACCCAGTACTTC

length: 15
D: NA
size: NA
J: TRBJ2-3
V: TRBV27
CDR3: CASSLSRSSTDTQYF
DNA: TGTGCCAGCAGTTTATCGAGGTCTAGCACAGATACGCAGTATTTT

length: 14
D: TRBD2
size: once
J: TRBJ2-3
V: TRBV5-1
CDR3: CASSLGGRGDTQYF
DNA: TGCGCCAGCAGCTTGGGAGGGAGGGGAGATACGCAGTATTTT

length: 14
D: NA
size: NA
J: TRBJ2-3
V: TRBV6-1
CDR3: CASSEPRGLHTQYF
DNA: TGTGCCAGCAGTGAACCCCGAGGGTTACATACGCAGTATTTT

length: 14
D: NA
size: NA
J: TRBJ2-7
V: TRBV28
CDR3: CASTLGAARREQYF
DNA: TGTGCCAGCACCCTGGGAGCGGCTAGGAGGGAGCAGTACTTC